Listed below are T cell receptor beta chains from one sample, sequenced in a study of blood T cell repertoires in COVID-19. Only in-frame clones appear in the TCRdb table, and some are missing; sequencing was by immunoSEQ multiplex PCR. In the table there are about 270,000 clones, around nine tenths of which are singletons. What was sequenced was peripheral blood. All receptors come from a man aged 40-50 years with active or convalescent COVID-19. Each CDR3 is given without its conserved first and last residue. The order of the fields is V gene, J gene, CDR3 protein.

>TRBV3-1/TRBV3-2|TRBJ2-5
ASRDRDRGSETQY
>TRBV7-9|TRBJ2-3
ASSRPSGGNTQY
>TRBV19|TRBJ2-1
ASSMARVEQF
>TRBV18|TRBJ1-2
ASSPREANYGYT
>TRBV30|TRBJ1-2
AWSVQDNYGYT
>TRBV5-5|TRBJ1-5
ASSWTGGAHQPQH
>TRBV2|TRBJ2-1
ASSDGRHYYNEQF
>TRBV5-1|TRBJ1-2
ASSAYRLTPNRTNYGYT
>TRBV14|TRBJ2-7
ASSHSWGLDSYEQY
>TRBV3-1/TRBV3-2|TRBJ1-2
ASSQAGMVYGYT
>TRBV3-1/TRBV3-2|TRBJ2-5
ASSQPTRQTETQY
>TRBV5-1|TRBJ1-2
ASSPGTGAAGYT
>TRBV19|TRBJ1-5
ASSAPGLANQPQH
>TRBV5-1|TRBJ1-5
ASSPLGGVSNQPQH
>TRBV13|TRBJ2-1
ASSSSRQGLNEQF
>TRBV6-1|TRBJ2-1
ASSEAGSRGRNEQF
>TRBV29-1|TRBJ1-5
SVGTENQPQH
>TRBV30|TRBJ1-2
AWSETGGGYT
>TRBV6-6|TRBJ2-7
ASSPPDRTYGEQY
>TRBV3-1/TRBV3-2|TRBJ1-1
ASSLPQGPTGTEAF
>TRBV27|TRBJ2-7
ASSYDSQGTYEQY
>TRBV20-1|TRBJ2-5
SARRQETQY
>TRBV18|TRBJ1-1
ASSQSRVQGMNTEAF
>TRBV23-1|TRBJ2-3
ASSQTVSGSGTDTQY
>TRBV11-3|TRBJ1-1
ASSSRRDRNTEAF
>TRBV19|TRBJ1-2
ASSIGDRIKLGYT
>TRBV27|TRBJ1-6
ASSPSLWSSYNSPLH
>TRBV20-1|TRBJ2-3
SALLRDTQY
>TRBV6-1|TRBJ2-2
ASSATSGGPNTGELF
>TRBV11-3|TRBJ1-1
ASTRLTGTEAF
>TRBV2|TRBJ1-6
ASGTGNNSPLH
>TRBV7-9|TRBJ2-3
ASSPGTASTDTQY
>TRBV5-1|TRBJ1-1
ASSPARTDKAF
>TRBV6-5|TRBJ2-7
ASSHIGQASYEQY
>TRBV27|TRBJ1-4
ASSIRRGSEKLF
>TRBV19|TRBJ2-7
ASSIAQGRVEQY
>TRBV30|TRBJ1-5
AWSATGDNQPQH
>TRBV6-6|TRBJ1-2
ASSYSTGSGYT
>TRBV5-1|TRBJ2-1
ASSGAGGLRNEQF
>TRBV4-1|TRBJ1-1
ASSQGQAGEAF
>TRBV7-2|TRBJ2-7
ASSPSGGASYEQY
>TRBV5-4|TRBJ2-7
ASSAQSGALGVQY
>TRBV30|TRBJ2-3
AWDSTSGLSDTQY
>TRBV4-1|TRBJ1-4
ASSHWDRGNEKLF